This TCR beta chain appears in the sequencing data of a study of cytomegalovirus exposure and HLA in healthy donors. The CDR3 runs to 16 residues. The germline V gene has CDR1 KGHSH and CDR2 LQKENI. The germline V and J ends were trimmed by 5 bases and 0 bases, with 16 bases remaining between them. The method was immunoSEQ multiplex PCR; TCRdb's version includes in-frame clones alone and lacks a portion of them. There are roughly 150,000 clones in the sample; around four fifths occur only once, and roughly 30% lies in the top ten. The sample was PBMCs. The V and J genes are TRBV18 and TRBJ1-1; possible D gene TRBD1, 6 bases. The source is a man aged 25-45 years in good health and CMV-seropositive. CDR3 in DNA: TGTGCCAGCTCATCGTCTTTCGAGGGGGTGAACACTGAAGCTTTCTTT. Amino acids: CASSSSFEGVNTEAFF.